This record concerns one T cell receptor (beta chain) sequence. Cohorts were based on clinical histories the participants reported. The method was immunoSEQ multiplex PCR; TCRdb's version includes in-frame clones alone and lacks a portion of them. The sample comprises 350,000 to 400,000 clones, nearly 90% of which are singletons, and about 1.7% rests with the top ten. The data derive from a study of blood T cell repertoires in COVID-19. The overall study: Acute and convalescent COVID-19 samples came from the United States, Italy and Spain. T cells, B-cell-depleted T cells, or PBMCs provided the cDNA or gDNA that served as material.

Germline CDR1 is SGHTA and CDR2 is FQGNSA. Losses at the gene ends were 2 bases for V and 5 bases for J; bases not matched to a gene: 13. The CDR3 runs to 18 residues. The chain carries TRBV7-2 and TRBJ2-1, with TRBD2 matching over 9 bases. The sequenced sample consisted of PBMCs or T cells enriched from blood (not recorded which). The TCR sequence derives from a young woman who had recovered from COVID-19. The chain's CDR3 is CASSLNLAGGPIHNEQFF. Here the CDR3 DNA reads TGTGCCAGCAGCTTAAATCTGGCGGGAGGGCCAATCCACAATGAGCAGTTCTTC.